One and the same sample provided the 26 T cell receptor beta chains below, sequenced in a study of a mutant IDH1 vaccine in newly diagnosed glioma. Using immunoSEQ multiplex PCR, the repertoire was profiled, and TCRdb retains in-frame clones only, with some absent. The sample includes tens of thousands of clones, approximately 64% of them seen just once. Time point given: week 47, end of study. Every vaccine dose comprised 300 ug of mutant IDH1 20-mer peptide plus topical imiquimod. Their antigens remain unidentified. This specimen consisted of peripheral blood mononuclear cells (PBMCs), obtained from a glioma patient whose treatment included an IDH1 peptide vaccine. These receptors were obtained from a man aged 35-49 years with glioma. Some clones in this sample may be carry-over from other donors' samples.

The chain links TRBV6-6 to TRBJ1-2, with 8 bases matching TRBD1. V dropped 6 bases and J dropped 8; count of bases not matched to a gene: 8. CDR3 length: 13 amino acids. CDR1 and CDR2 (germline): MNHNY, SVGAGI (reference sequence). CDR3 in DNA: TGTGCCAGCAGGATTGGACAGGGAAACGGCTACACCTTC. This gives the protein CASRIGQGNGYTF.

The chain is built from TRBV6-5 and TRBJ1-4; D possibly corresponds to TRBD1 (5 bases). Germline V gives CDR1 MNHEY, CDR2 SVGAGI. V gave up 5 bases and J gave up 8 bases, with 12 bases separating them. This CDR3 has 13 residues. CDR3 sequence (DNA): TGTGCCAGCAGTCAACAGGTGTACGAAAAACTGTTTTTT. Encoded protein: CASSQQVYEKLFF.

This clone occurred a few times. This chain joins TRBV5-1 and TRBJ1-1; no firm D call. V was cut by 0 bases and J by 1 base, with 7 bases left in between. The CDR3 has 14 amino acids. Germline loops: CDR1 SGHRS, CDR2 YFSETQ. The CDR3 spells CASSLGPPNTEAFF. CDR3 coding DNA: TGCGCCAGCAGCTTGGGGCCCCCGAACACTGAAGCTTTCTTT.

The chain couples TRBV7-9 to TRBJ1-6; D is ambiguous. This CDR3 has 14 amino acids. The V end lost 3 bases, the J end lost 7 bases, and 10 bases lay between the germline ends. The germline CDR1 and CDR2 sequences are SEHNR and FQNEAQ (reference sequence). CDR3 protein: CASSFQDGNSPLHF. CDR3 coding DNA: TGTGCCAGCAGCTTTCAGGACGGGAATTCACCCCTCCACTTT.

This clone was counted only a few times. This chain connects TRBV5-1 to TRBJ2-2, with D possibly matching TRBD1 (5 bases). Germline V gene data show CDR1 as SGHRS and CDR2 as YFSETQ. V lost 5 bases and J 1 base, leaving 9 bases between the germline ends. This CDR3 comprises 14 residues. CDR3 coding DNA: TGCGCCAGCAGTGGCAGGGTGAACACCGGGGAGCTGTTTTTT. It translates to CASSGRVNTGELFF.

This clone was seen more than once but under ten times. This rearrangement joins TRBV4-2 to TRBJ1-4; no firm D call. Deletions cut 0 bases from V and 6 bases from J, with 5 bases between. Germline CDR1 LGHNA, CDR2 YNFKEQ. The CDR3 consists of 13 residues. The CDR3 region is CASSQERDEKLFF. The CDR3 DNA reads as TGTGCCAGCAGCCAAGAGAGGGATGAAAAACTGTTTTTT.

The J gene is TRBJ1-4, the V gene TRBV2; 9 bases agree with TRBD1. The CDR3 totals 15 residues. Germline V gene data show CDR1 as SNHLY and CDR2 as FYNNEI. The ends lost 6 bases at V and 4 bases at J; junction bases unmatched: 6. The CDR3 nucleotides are TGTGCCAGCAGCCCGGACAGGGGCGGTAATGAAAAACTGTTTTTT. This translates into CASSPDRGGNEKLFF.

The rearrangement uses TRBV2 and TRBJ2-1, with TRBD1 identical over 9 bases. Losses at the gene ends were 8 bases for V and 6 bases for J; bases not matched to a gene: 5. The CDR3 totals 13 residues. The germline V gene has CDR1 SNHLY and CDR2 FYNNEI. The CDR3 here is CASRDRVPNEQFF. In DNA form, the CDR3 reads TGTGCCAGCCGGGACAGGGTCCCCAATGAGCAGTTCTTC.

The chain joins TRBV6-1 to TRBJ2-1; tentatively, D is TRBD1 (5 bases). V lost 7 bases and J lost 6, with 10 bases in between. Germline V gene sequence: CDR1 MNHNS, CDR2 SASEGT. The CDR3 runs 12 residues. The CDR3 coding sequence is TGTGCCAGCAAGGACATTTCCAATGAGCAGTTCTTC. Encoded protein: CASKDISNEQFF.

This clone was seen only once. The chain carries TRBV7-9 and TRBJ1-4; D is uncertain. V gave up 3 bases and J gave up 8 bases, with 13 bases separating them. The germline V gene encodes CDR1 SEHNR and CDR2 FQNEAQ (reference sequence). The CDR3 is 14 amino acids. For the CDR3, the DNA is TGTGCCAGCAGCTTGTGGGGAAGTGGGGAAAAACTGTTTTTT. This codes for CASSLWGSGEKLFF.

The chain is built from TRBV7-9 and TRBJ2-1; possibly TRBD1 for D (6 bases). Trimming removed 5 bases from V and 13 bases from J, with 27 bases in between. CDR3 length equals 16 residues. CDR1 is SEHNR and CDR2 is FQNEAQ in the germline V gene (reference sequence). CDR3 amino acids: CASSPRVGDTLLIQFF. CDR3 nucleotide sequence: TGTGCCAGCAGCCCCCGTGTAGGGGACACTCTTCTCATCCAGTTCTTC.

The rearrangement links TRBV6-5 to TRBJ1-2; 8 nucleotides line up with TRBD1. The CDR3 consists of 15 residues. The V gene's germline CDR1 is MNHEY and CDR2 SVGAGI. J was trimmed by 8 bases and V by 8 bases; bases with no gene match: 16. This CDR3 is CASRAPGTGWLGYTF. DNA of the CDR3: TGTGCCAGCCGCGCCCCCGGGACAGGTTGGTTAGGCTACACCTTC.

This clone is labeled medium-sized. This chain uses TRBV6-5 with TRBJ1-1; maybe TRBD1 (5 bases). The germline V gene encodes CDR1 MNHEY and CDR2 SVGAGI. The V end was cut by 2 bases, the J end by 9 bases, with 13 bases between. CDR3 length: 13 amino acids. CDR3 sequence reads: CASSYEGTAKAFF. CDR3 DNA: TGTGCCAGCAGTTACGAAGGGACGGCAAAAGCTTTCTTT.

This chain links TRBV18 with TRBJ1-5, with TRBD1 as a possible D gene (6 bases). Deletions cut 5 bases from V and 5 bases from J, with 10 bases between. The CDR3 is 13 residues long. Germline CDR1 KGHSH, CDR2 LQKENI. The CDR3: CASSTYRDQPQHF. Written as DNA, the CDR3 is TGTGCCAGCTCAACCTACAGGGATCAGCCCCAGCATTTT.

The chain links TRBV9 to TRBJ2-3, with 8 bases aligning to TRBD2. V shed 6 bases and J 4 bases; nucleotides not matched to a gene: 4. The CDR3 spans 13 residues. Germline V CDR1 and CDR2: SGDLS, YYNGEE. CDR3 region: CASTRSGADTQYF. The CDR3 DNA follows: TGTGCCAGCACCCGTAGCGGGGCAGATACGCAGTATTTT.

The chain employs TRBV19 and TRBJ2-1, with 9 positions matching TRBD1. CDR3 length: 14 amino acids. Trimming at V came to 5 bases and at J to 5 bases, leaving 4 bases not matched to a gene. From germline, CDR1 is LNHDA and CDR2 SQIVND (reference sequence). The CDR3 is CASSPTGGNNEQFF. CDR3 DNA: TGTGCCAGTAGTCCGACAGGGGGGAACAATGAGCAGTTCTTC.

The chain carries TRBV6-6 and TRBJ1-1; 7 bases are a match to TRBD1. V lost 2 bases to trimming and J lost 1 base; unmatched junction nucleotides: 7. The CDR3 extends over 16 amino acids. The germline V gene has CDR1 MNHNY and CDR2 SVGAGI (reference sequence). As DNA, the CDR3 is TGTGCCAGCAGTTACCCCCCGGGACAGAGGAACACTGAAGCTTTCTTT. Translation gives CASSYPPGQRNTEAFF.

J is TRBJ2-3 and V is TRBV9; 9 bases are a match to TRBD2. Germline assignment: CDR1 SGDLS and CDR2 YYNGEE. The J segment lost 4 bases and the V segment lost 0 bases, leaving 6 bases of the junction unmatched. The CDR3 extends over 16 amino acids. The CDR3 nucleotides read TGTGCCAGCAGCGTAGATGCGGGGGGGCATTCAGATACGCAGTATTTT. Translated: CASSVDAGGHSDTQYF. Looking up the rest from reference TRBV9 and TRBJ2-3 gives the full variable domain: DSGVTQTPKHLITATGQRVTLRCSPRSGDLSVYWYQQSLDQGLQFLIQYYNGEERAKGNILERFSAQQFPDLHSELNLSSLELGDSALYFCASSVDAGGHSDTQYFGPGTRLTVL.

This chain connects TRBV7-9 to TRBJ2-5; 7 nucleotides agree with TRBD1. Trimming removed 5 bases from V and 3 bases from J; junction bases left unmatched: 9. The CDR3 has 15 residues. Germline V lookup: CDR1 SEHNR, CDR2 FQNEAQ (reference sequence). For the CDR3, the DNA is TGTGCCAGCAGCCAAAAGGGGGCCGGAGAAGAGACCCAGTACTTC. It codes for CASSQKGAGEETQYF.

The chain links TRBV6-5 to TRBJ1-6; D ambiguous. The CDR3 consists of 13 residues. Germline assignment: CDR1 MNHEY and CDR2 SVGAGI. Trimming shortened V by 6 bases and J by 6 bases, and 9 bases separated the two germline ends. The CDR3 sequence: CASRRSGNSPLHF. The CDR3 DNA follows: TGTGCCAGCAGACGGTCGGGTAATTCACCCCTCCACTTT.

This CDR3 reads CASSPPGGTAYNSPLHF. The CDR3 DNA reads TGTGCCAGCAGCCCCCCCGGGGGGACAGCCTATAATTCACCCCTCCACTTT. This chain connects TRBV7-9 to TRBJ1-6, with 7 bases lining up with TRBD1. The CDR3 spans 17 residues. CDR1 is SEHNR, CDR2 FQNEAQ, per germline (reference sequence). J lost 2 bases, V lost 5 bases, and 9 bases had no gene match.

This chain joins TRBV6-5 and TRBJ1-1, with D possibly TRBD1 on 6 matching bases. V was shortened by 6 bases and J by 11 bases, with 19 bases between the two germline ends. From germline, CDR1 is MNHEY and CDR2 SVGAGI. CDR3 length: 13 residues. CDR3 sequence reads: CASRETGGPLAFF. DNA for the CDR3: TGTGCCAGCAGAGAGACAGGCGGGCCCTTGGCTTTCTTT.

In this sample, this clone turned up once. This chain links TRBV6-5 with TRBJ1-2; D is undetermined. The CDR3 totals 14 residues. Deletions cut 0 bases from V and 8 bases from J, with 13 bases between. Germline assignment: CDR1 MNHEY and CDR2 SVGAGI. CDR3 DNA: TGTGCCAGCAGTTACTCGTGGGAGGGAGCGGGCTACACCTTC. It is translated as CASSYSWEGAGYTF.

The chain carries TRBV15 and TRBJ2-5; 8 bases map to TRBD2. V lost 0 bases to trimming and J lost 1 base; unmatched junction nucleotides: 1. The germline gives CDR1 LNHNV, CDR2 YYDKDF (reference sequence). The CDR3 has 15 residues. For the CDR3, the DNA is TGTGCCACCAGCAGAGATGCGGGGGGCCAAGAGACCCAGTACTTC. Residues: CATSRDAGGQETQYF.

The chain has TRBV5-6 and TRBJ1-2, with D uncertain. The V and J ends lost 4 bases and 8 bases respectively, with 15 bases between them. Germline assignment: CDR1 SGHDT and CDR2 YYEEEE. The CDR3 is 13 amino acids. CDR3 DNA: TGTGCCAGCAGCCCTCAGGCCCGCGGGGGCTACACCTTC. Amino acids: CASSPQARGGYTF.

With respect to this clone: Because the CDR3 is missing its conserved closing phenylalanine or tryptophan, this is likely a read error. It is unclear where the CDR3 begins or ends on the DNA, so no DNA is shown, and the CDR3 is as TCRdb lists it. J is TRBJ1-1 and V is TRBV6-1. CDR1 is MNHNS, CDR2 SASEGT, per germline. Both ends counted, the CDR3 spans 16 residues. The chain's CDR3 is CASSDISAPGTDEAVL.